Listed below are T cell receptor beta chains from one sample, sequenced in a study of blood T cell repertoires in COVID-19. Sequenced by immunoSEQ multiplex PCR; TCRdb stores in-frame clones only, minus some. The sample lists approximately 300,000 clones, about nine tenths occurring once. Sequenced sample: PBMCs or T cells enriched from blood (not recorded which). The receptors were gathered from a woman in her 30s who had recovered from COVID-19. The CDR3 runs from the conserved cysteine through the conserved F or W. A D gene is named only where the DNA matches it firmly. The listing skips clone size in some rows; elsewhere it reads once, few, many or a size class.

v_gene: TRBV15
abundance: NA
j_gene: TRBJ1-5
d_gene: NA
CDR3nt: TGTGCCACCAGCAGAGTTAGAAGTTGGATGGCAGGGGACGATCAGCCCCAGCATTTT
CDR3aa: CATSRVRSWMAGDDQPQHF

v_gene: TRBV29-1
abundance: NA
j_gene: TRBJ1-2
d_gene: TRBD1
CDR3nt: TGCAGCGCGACGGGACAGGGGAATGGCTACACCTTC
CDR3aa: CSATGQGNGYTF

v_gene: TRBV6-5
abundance: NA
j_gene: TRBJ2-3
d_gene: NA
CDR3nt: TGTGCCAGCAGTTTTGGCTCAATCCAGTATTTT
CDR3aa: CASSFGSIQYF

v_gene: TRBV10-3
abundance: NA
j_gene: TRBJ1-1
d_gene: TRBD1
CDR3nt: TGTGCCGCCCAACCCAGGCAGGGGGACACTGAAGCTTTCTTT
CDR3aa: CAAQPRQGDTEAFF

v_gene: TRBV29-1
abundance: few
j_gene: TRBJ2-7
d_gene: NA
CDR3nt: TGCAGCGTTAAGAGGGAAACCTACGAGCAGTACTTC
CDR3aa: CSVKRETYEQYF

v_gene: TRBV6-6
abundance: NA
j_gene: TRBJ2-2
d_gene: NA
CDR3nt: TGTGCCAGCAGTTACTCGACAGAGAACACCGGGGAGCTGTTTTTT
CDR3aa: CASSYSTENTGELFF

v_gene: TRBV4-2
abundance: NA
j_gene: TRBJ2-5
d_gene: NA
CDR3nt: TGTGCCAGCAGACAGGGAGTAGGGGACCAAGAGACCCAGTACTTC
CDR3aa: CASRQGVGDQETQYF

v_gene: TRBV11-2
abundance: NA
j_gene: TRBJ2-3
d_gene: NA
CDR3nt: TGTGCCAGCAGCGAAAGACAGTTCGTGACGCAGTATTTT
CDR3aa: CASSERQFVTQYF

v_gene: TRBV2
abundance: NA
j_gene: TRBJ1-5
d_gene: NA
CDR3nt: TGTGCCAGCAGTGAATTGGGCGCAAATAGCAATCAGCCCCAGCATTTT
CDR3aa: CASSELGANSNQPQHF

v_gene: TRBV11-2
abundance: once
j_gene: TRBJ1-1
d_gene: NA
CDR3nt: TGTGCCAGCAGCCAGGACTCGGAGGGCACTGAAGCTTTCTTT
CDR3aa: CASSQDSEGTEAFF

v_gene: TRBV5-8
abundance: few
j_gene: TRBJ2-1
d_gene: TRBD2
CDR3nt: TGTGCCAGCAGCGGCAGGGTGAGACTAGCTACCGATGAGCAGTTCTTC
CDR3aa: CASSGRVRLATDEQFF

v_gene: TRBV27
abundance: NA
j_gene: TRBJ1-5
d_gene: TRBD1
CDR3nt: TGTGCCAGCAGTTTCAGACAGGGGAGCAATCAGCCCCAGCATTTT
CDR3aa: CASSFRQGSNQPQHF

v_gene: TRBV29-1
abundance: NA
j_gene: TRBJ2-1
d_gene: TRBD1
CDR3nt: TGCAGCGTTGAAAAGACAGGGGGTAGGGGTGAGCAGTTCTTC
CDR3aa: CSVEKTGGRGEQFF

v_gene: TRBV6-5
abundance: NA
j_gene: TRBJ2-7
d_gene: NA
CDR3nt: TGTGCCAGCCGCGGCAGGGACTCCACCTACGAGCAGTACTTC
CDR3aa: CASRGRDSTYEQYF

v_gene: TRBV19
abundance: once
j_gene: TRBJ2-7
d_gene: NA
CDR3nt: TGTGCCAGTAGCTTCGACAACACCTACGAGCAGTACTTC
CDR3aa: CASSFDNTYEQYF

v_gene: TRBV7-2
abundance: NA
j_gene: TRBJ2-1
d_gene: NA
CDR3nt: TGTGCCAGCAGCTTAGCCGCGGCAGCAAACAATGAGCAGTTCTTC
CDR3aa: CASSLAAAANNEQFF

v_gene: TRBV19
abundance: NA
j_gene: TRBJ2-7
d_gene: TRBD2
CDR3nt: TGTGCCAGTAGTATGGGACTAGCGGGAGGGCCTCAGTACTTC
CDR3aa: CASSMGLAGGPQYF

v_gene: TRBV19
abundance: NA
j_gene: TRBJ1-2
d_gene: NA
CDR3nt: TGTGCCAGTAGTCAAGGACAAGGGGGTACTGCTAACTATGGCTACACCTTC
CDR3aa: CASSQGQGGTANYGYTF

v_gene: TRBV5-6
abundance: NA
j_gene: TRBJ2-7
d_gene: NA
CDR3nt: TGTGCCAGCAGCTGGACAGAGCCCTACGAGCAGTACTTC
CDR3aa: CASSWTEPYEQYF

v_gene: TRBV7-2
abundance: once
j_gene: TRBJ2-2
d_gene: NA
CDR3nt: TGTGCCAGCAGACGGCCGGGACTGAGCACCGGGGAGCTGTTTTTT
CDR3aa: CASRRPGLSTGELFF

v_gene: TRBV18
abundance: NA
j_gene: TRBJ1-4
d_gene: NA
CDR3nt: TGTGCCAGCTCACAGGCGGCGCCGCGGGAAAAACTGTTTTTT
CDR3aa: CASSQAAPREKLFF

v_gene: TRBV28
abundance: NA
j_gene: TRBJ1-4
d_gene: NA
CDR3nt: TGTGCCAGCAGCCCGAGAGAGAATGGTAATGAAAAACTGTTTTTT
CDR3aa: CASSPRENGNEKLFF

v_gene: TRBV4-3
abundance: NA
j_gene: TRBJ2-1
d_gene: NA
CDR3nt: TGCGCCAGCAGCCAACACGGACTACACAATGAGCAGTTCTTC
CDR3aa: CASSQHGLHNEQFF

v_gene: TRBV9
abundance: few
j_gene: TRBJ2-2
d_gene: NA
CDR3nt: TGTGCCAGCAGCCCTACCCGCGGCGGGAACACCGGGGAGCTGTTTTTT
CDR3aa: CASSPTRGGNTGELFF